These 9 T cell receptor beta chains were sequenced from one sample in a study of vaccination effects on CD4 cells after COVID-19. Here immunoSEQ multiplex PCR was the method, and the copy in TCRdb shows in-frame clones only, minus some. This table has 35,000 to 40,000 clones, 55% to 75% appearing once. Their recognized antigens are unknown. Before any sequencing was done, the ViraFEST assay used viral peptide pools to expand antigen-specific CD4+ T cells. CD4+ T cell isolation took place after approximately 11 days of culture. The person was diagnosed with PCR-confirmed SARS-CoV-2 infection between March and December 2020. Sequenced here: CD4+ T cells from PBMCs cultured with HCoV-NL63 spike peptides, sampled before COVID-19 vaccination. These receptors all come from a human donor who had a prior SARS-CoV-2 infection.

The rearrangement uses TRBV19 and TRBJ1-4; D remains ambiguous. With 3 bases removed from V and 7 bases from J, the gap between germline ends came to 15 bases. Germline CDR1 LNHDA, CDR2 SQIVND (reference sequence). The CDR3 spans 15 residues. The CDR3 nucleotides are TGTGCCAGTAGTATTTTGGGAAATATCGGTGAAAAACTGTTTTTT. Translating gives CASSILGNIGEKLFF.

The rearrangement joins TRBV5-6 to TRBJ2-2, with 9 bases that match TRBD1. The germline gives CDR1 SGHDT, CDR2 YYEEEE. The V and J ends lost 0 bases and 4 bases, in that order; junction bases with no gene match: 1. The CDR3 runs 15 residues. The CDR3 sequence is CASSLDRGRTGELFF. The CDR3, as DNA: TGTGCCAGCAGCTTGGACAGGGGGCGCACCGGGGAGCTGTTTTTT. Based on the CDR3 plus reference TRBV5-6 and TRBJ2-2, the full variable domain is DAGVTQSPTHLIKTRGQQVTLRCSPKSGHDTVSWYQQALGQGPQFIFQYYEEEERQRGNFPDRFSGHQFPNYSSELNVNALLLGDSALYLCASSLDRGRTGELFFGEGSRLTVL.

J is TRBJ2-7 and V is TRBV7-2, with 12 bases identical to TRBD2. The CDR3 covers 17 residues. V was pared by 3 bases and J by 4 bases, with 10 bases of the junction left unmatched. Germline CDR1 SGHTA, CDR2 FQGNSA. CDR3 sequence reads: CASSFISAGTSGYEQYF. Here the CDR3 DNA reads TGTGCCAGCAGCTTTATAAGCGCCGGGACTAGCGGGTACGAGCAGTACTTC.

The rearrangement uses TRBV5-1 and TRBJ2-3, with D perhaps matching TRBD1 (6 bases). Germline CDR1 reads SGHRS; CDR2 reads YFSETQ. The CDR3 covers 14 residues. The V and J ends lost 2 bases and 4 bases respectively, with 11 bases between them. The CDR3 reads CASSLTGFPDTQYF. DNA of the CDR3: TGCGCCAGCAGCTTAACAGGGTTCCCAGATACGCAGTATTTT.

This chain links TRBV10-3 with TRBJ2-7; perhaps TRBD2 as D (6 bases). The germline CDR1 and CDR2 sequences are ENHRY and SYGVKD. The germline V and J ends were trimmed by 5 bases and 0 bases, with 17 bases remaining between them. CDR3 length equals 16 residues. DNA of the CDR3: TGTGCCATCAGTCGTCAAGTGGGAGGAATCTCCTACGAGCAGTACTTC. Translated, it gives CAISRQVGGISYEQYF.

In its sample, this clone was seen a few times. J is TRBJ2-1 and V is TRBV7-2; perhaps TRBD2 as D (5 bases). The germline V and J ends were trimmed by 3 bases and 0 bases, with 6 bases remaining between them. Germline V gene data show CDR1 as SGHTA and CDR2 as FQGNSA. This CDR3 is 14 amino acids long. In DNA, the CDR3 is TGTGCCAGCAGCTTCGACTACTCCTACAATGAGCAGTTCTTC. Protein product: CASSFDYSYNEQFF.

This chain uses TRBV7-2 with TRBJ2-7; 9 bases are shared with TRBD2. Germline-derived CDR1 and CDR2 are SGHTA and FQGNSA. The J segment lost 5 bases and the V segment lost 5 bases, leaving 4 bases of the junction unmatched. The CDR3 has 13 residues. The CDR3 here is CASSRTSDHEQYF. The CDR3 coding sequence is TGTGCCAGCAGCCGGACTAGCGACCACGAGCAGTACTTC.

The chain recombines TRBV27 with TRBJ1-1; D uncertain. This CDR3 has 17 amino acids. Germline V CDR1 and CDR2: MNHEY, SMNVEV (reference sequence). V was cut by 3 bases and J by 0 bases, with 17 bases left in between. CDR3 amino acids: CASSLVPLLTVNTEAFF. CDR3 sequence (DNA): TGTGCCAGCAGTTTGGTCCCGCTCCTTACCGTGAACACTGAAGCTTTCTTT.

V and J are TRBV4-1 and TRBJ1-1; 7 nucleotides match TRBD1. CDR1 and CDR2 from the germline V gene are MGHRA and YSYEKL. The CDR3 covers 15 residues. V shed 2 bases, J shed 4 bases, and the junction held 7 bases outside the gene matches. Here the CDR3 DNA reads TGCGCCAGCAGCCAACTCTACAGGGGATCCACTGAAGCTTTCTTT. This gives the protein CASSQLYRGSTEAFF.